This T cell receptor beta chain was retrieved from a study of tumor-infiltrating lymphocytes in localized non-small cell lung cancer. Produced via immunoSEQ multiplex PCR; TCRdb's table is partial and in-frame only. The table lists 6,000 or so clones, approximately 82% of them singletons. The CDR3 is 14 residues long. CDR1 is MDHEN, CDR2 SYDVKM, per germline. Between the trimmed V and J ends, which lost 3 bases and 6 bases, there was a span of 11 bases. Source material: lung tumor tissue. The chain has TRBV28 and TRBJ1-4; the D gene is possibly TRBD1 (6 bases). The TCR originated in a human donor with non-small cell lung cancer. CDR3 protein: CASSLAGDDEKLFF. The CDR3 DNA reads as TGTGCCAGCAGTTTGGCAGGGGACGATGAAAAACTGTTTTTT.